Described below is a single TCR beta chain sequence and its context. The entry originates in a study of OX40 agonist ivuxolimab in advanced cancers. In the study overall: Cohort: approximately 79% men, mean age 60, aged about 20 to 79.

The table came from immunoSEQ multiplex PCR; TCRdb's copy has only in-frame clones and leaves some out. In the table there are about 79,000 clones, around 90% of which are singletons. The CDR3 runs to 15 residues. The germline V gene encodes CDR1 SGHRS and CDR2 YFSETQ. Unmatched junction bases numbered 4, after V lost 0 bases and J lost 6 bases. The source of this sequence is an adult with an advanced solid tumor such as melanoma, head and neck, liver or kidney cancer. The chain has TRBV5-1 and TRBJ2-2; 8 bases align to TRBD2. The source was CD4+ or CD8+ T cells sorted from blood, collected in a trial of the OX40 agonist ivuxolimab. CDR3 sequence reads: CASSLDGLAPGELFF. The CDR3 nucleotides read TGCGCCAGCAGCTTGGACGGACTAGCCCCCGGGGAGCTGTTTTTT.